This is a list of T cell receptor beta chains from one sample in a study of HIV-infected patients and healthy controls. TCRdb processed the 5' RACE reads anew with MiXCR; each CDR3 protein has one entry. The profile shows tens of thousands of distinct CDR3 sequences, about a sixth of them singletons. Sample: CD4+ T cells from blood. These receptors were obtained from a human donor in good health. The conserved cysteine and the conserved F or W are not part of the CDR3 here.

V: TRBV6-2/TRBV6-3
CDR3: ASSSTGRTEAF

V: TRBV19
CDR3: ASSIGQLTSGRYNEQF

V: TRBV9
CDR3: ASSVALAGGHGTQY

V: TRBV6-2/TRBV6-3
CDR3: ASSLVSANTGELF

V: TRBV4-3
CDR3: ASSPQGVPYGYT

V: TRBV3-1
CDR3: ASSDQAGGLDTQY

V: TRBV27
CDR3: ASSLSSGQGISPLH

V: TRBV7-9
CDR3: ASSFLQNTEAF

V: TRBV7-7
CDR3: ASSPNMPGQIYEQY

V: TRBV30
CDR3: AWTLRSQTLYGYT

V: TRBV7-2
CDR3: ASSLVLPPSTQY

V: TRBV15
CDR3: ATSREGVQPQH

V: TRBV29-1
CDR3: TTDKANYGYT

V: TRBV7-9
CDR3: ASSLVADTQY

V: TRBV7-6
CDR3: ASNQGGSPYDTQY

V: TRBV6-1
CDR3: ASTSNQPQH

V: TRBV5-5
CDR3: ASSRFATNEKLF

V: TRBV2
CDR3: ASIRGRQINEKLF

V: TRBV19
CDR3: ASSIKNRGNQPQH

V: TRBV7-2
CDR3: ASSLLGNEQY

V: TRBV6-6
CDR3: ASSPRHLRVTSGRAYEQY

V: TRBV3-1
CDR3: ASSRYIGPQGEQY

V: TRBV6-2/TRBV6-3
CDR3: ASIGSSYNEQF

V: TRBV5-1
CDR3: ASSLTGTGANVLT

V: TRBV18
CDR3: ASSREKGPNYGYT

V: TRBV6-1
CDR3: ASSAGQYNSPLH

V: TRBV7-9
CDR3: ASSLGQPASGNTIY

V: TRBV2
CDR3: ASRRQTSSSYNEQF

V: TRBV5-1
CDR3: ASSFVWSSYEQY

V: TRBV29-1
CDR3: SAGTVEAF

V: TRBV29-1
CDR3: SVVPERRSGANVLT

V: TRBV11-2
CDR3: ATEGQRYTYEQY

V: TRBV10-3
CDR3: AISGLERGYEQY

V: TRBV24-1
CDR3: ATSDRAGYGGELF

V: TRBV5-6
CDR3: ASSLGDRVITGELF

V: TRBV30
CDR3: AWSPGTGANVLT

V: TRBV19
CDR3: ASTRTVSGNTIY

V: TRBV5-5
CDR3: ASRLGQDENQPQH

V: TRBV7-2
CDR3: ASSTELGLSYEQY

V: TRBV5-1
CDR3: ASSPAVGTGGGYGYT